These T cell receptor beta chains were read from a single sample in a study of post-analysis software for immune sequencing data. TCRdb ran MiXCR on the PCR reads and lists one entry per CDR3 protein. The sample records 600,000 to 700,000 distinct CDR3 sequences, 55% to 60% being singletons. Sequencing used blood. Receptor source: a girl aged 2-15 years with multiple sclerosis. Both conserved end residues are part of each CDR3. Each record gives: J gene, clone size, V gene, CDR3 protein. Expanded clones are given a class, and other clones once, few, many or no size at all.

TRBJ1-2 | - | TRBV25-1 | CASSERYGYTF
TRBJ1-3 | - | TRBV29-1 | CSVELSSGNTIYF
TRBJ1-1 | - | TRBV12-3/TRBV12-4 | CASSSVGVSTEAFF
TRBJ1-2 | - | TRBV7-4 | CASSPAQGNYGYTF
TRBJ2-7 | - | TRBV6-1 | CASRTDRDEQYF
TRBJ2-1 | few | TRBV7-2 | CASSKRLNEQFF
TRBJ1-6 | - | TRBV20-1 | CSAREGGSYNSPLHF
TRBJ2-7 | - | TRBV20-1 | CSARSWDSSYEQYF
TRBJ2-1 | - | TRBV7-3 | CASSLVHRSMDEQFF
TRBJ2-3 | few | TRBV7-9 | CASSLVIDTQYF
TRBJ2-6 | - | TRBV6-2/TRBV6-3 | CASSPVITGANVLTF
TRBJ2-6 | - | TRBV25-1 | CAPTPYGANVLTF
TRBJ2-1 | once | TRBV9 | CASSVSPSEQFF
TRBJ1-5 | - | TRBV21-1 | CASSTRAQSNQPQHF
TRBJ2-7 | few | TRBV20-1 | CSARGATESSYEQYF
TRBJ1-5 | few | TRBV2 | CASSEQGAHQPQHF
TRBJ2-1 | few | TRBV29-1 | CSVDLQGPLLYNEQFF
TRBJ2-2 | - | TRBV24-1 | CATSDMGELFF
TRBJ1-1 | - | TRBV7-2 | CASSLYILEGTEAFF
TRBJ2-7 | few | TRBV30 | CAWSVRTGEQYF
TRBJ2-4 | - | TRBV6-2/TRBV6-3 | CASSYSPPFDSGQGHQYF
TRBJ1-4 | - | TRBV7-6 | CASSQTGGASNEKLFF
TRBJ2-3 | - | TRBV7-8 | CASSPGQVEYF
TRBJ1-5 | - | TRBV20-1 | CSARVNTGQPQHF
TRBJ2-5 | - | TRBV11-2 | CASSSRQGWAQETQYF